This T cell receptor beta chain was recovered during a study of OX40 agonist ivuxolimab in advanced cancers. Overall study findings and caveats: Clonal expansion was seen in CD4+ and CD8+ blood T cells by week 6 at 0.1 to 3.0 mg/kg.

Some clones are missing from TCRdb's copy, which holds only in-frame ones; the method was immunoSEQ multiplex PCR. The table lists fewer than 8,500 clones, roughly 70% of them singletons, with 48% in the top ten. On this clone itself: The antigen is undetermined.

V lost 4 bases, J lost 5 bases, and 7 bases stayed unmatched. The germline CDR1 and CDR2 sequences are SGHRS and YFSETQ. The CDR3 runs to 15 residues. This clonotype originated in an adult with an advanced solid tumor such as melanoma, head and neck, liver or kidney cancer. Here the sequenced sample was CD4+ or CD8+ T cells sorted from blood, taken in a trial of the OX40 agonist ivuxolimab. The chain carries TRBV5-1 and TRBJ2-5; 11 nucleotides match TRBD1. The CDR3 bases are TGCGCCAGCAGCCCGGACAGGGGGCTGGGTGAGACCCAGTACTTC. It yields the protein CASSPDRGLGETQYF.